One sample yielded the 31 T cell receptor beta chains listed below, sequenced in a study of cytomegalovirus exposure and HLA in healthy donors. 60 Vbeta and 13 Jbeta primers were used in PCR. Repertoires were generated with immunoSEQ multiplex PCR, while TCRdb's copy carries only in-frame clones and drops some. The sample lists 150,000 or so clones; 60% to 80% were seen once. Sample: PBMCs. The receptor source for this set is a man between 18 and 29 years old in good health and CMV-seropositive.

Regarding this clone: The junction shows a germline mismatch at one end, possibly a read error. Other DNA sequences from this sample encode an identical CDR3 as well. This rearrangement joins TRBV7-6 to TRBJ2-2; D possibly corresponds to TRBD1 (6 bases). There are 17 residues in the CDR3. Germline V lookup: CDR1 SGHVS, CDR2 FNYEAQ. This CDR3 is CASSLAIEMRDTGELFF. The CDR3 nucleotides read TGTGCCAGCAGCTTAGCGATCGAGATGAGGGACACCGGGGAGCTGTTTTTC.

This clone was counted once. V is TRBV12-5 and J is TRBJ2-1; D is perhaps TRBD2 (5 bases). This CDR3 contains 18 residues. Germline V lookup: CDR1 LGHNT, CDR2 FRNRAP. V lost 1 base, J lost 2 bases, and 18 bases lay in between. CDR3 nucleotide sequence: TGTGCTAGTGGTTTGGGGTGGGGTCGGGGAGAGACCTACAATGAGCAGTTCTTC. Protein sequence: CASGLGWGRGETYNEQFF.

The rearrangement joins TRBV11-2 to TRBJ2-7; TRBD2 aligns across 8 bases. V lost 1 base to trimming and J lost 3 bases; unmatched junction nucleotides: 8. The V gene's germline CDR1 is SGHAT and CDR2 FQNNGV. This CDR3 contains 16 residues. CDR3 DNA sequence: TGTGCCAGCAGCTTAGCGGGGCTAGCGGGCCTCTACGAGCAGTACTTC. Residues: CASSLAGLAGLYEQYF.

As for this clone: Within the sample, other DNA sequences also encode this same CDR3. This sequence joins TRBV7-2 and TRBJ2-7, with D unresolved. The CDR3 is 12 residues long. Germline V lookup: CDR1 SGHTA, CDR2 FQGNSA. The V end lost 6 bases, the J end lost 0 bases, and 6 bases lay between the germline ends. CDR3 in DNA: TGTGCCAGCAGTTCCAACTCCTACGAGCAGTACTTC. Translated: CASSSNSYEQYF.

This clone appeared once. The chain joins TRBV6-4 to TRBJ2-2; a weak D match, TRBD1 (6 bases). The length of the CDR3 is 15 residues. V gave up 2 bases and J gave up 2 bases, with 9 bases separating them. Germline V gene data show CDR1 as MRHNA and CDR2 as SNTAGT. CDR3 residues: CASSDGGQNTGELFF. CDR3 bases: TGTGCCAGCAGTGACGGGGGACAAAACACCGGGGAGCTGTTTTTT.

The chain employs TRBV6-1 and TRBJ1-5, with D possibly TRBD1 on 5 matching bases. The CDR3 runs to 15 residues. CDR1 and CDR2 (germline): MNHNS, SASEGT. Trimming left V 6 bases short and J 0 bases short, with 12 bases between. This CDR3 is CASRRDRNSNQPQHF. The CDR3 DNA reads TGTGCCAGCAGGAGAGACAGAAATAGCAATCAGCCCCAGCATTTT.

The V call is TRBV9, the J call TRBJ1-4; no firm D call. The V and J ends lost 4 bases and 3 bases respectively, with 13 bases between them. The CDR3 is 15 amino acids. CDR1 is SGDLS, CDR2 YYNGEE, per germline. CDR3 amino acids: CASSLTHSANEKLFF. The DNA of the CDR3 is TGTGCCAGCAGCCTCACCCATAGTGCTAATGAAAAACTGTTTTTT.

The chain joins TRBV6-1 to TRBJ1-2; 8 bases map to TRBD1. After removal of 6 bases from V and 4 bases from J, the junction contained 7 bases not matched to a gene. CDR3 length: 14 residues. CDR1 is MNHNS, CDR2 SASEGT, per germline. CDR3 bases: TGTGCCAGCAGAGGGACAGGTTTATTCTATGGCTACACCTTC. Translated, it gives CASRGTGLFYGYTF.

The J gene is TRBJ1-1, the V gene TRBV6-5, with D maybe TRBD1 (6 bases). The CDR3 contains 14 residues. Trimming took 6 bases from V and 0 from J, leaving 11 bases between them. Per germline, CDR1 MNHEY and CDR2 SVGAGI. In nucleotides, the CDR3 is TGTGCCAGCAGCGGACAGACACTGAACACTGAAGCTTTCTTT. Translating it yields CASSGQTLNTEAFF.

This clone occurred a few times. The chain links TRBV10-3 to TRBJ2-5; 12 bases are a match to TRBD2. The CDR3 length is 14 residues. Trimming removed 10 bases from V and 0 bases from J; junction bases left unmatched: 3. Germline CDR1 ENHRY, CDR2 SYGVKD. The CDR3 DNA sequence: TGTGCCAGCCGGACTAGCGGGAACCAAGAGACCCAGTACTTC. Protein product: CASRTSGNQETQYF.

The V and J genes are TRBV19 and TRBJ2-7, with TRBD2 identical over 10 bases. The CDR3 covers 15 residues. Germline V lookup: CDR1 LNHDA, CDR2 SQIVND (reference sequence). After removal of 5 bases from V and 4 bases from J, the junction contained 8 bases not matched to a gene. The chain's CDR3 is CASSLTAGGRYEQYF. In DNA form, the CDR3 reads TGTGCCAGTAGTCTTACAGCGGGAGGGCGTTACGAGCAGTACTTC.

The chain uses TRBV7-2 and TRBJ2-3; no firm D call. Trimming removed 0 bases from V and 0 bases from J, with 4 bases in between. The V gene's germline CDR1 is SGHTA and CDR2 FQGNSA. This CDR3 spans 14 amino acids. CDR3 in amino acids: CASSLARSTDTQYF. The CDR3 nucleotides are TGTGCCAGCAGCTTAGCACGGAGCACAGATACGCAGTATTTT.

The chain carries TRBV29-1 and TRBJ1-2, with D unresolved. The CDR3 has 14 amino acids. Deletions cut 4 bases from V and 4 bases from J, with 16 bases between. The germline CDR1 and CDR2 sequences are SQVTM and ANQGSEA. CDR3 in DNA: TGCAGCGTTGGGCCCAGTGGCAGTCGCTATGGCTACACCTTC. Its protein is CSVGPSGSRYGYTF.

This clone showed up just a few times. The V call is TRBV30, the J call TRBJ2-1, with 12 bases lining up with TRBD2. There are 13 residues in the CDR3. CDR1 and CDR2 from the germline V gene are GTSNPN and SVGIG (reference sequence). V gave up 8 bases and J gave up 9 bases; unmatched junction bases: 8. Written as DNA, the CDR3 is TGTGCCGGCCGACTAGCGGGAGAGGGTGAGCAGTTCTTC. It translates to CAGRLAGEGEQFF.

The chain links TRBV2 to TRBJ2-6; D unresolved. Germline CDR1 is SNHLY and CDR2 is FYNNEI. The CDR3 runs 15 residues. Trimming shortened V by 3 bases and J by 0 bases, and 6 bases separated the two germline ends. DNA for the CDR3: TGTGCCAGCAGTGAGGAGAGCTCTGGGGCCAACGTCCTGACTTTC. It yields the protein CASSEESSGANVLTF.

The gene calls are TRBV6-5 and TRBJ2-3; 8 nucleotides align to TRBD2. Germline-derived CDR1 and CDR2 are MNHEY and SVGAGI. J lost 11 bases, V lost 4 bases, and 2 bases had no gene match. CDR3 length equals 11 residues. The CDR3 reads CASSSLAGQYF. The CDR3 DNA is TGTGCCAGCAGTTCCCTAGCGGGGCAGTATTTT.

V usage is TRBV5-1 and J usage is TRBJ2-7; TRBD2 matches at 9 bases. CDR1 and CDR2 (germline): SGHRS, YFSETQ. This CDR3 comprises 15 residues. Unmatched junction bases numbered 4, after V lost 0 bases and J lost 3 bases. CDR3 protein: CASSLELAGDYEQYF. In nucleotides, the CDR3 is TGCGCCAGCAGCTTGGAACTAGCGGGTGACTACGAGCAGTACTTC. The full variable domain, with the rest looked up from reference TRBV5-1 and TRBJ2-7, is KAGVTQTPRYLIKTRGQQVTLSCSPISGHRSVSWYQQTPGQGLQFLFEYFSETQRNKGNFPGRFSGRQFSNSRSEMNVSTLELGDSALYLCASSLELAGDYEQYFGPGTRLTVT.

The chain has TRBV5-4 and TRBJ2-3; the D gene is possibly TRBD1 (5 bases). Germline CDR1 reads SGHNT; CDR2 reads YYREEE (reference sequence). The CDR3 runs to 18 residues. Trimming removed 0 bases at V and 4 bases at J, with 21 bases between. The CDR3 sequence is CASSLEGAQQPGADTQYF. CDR3 DNA sequence: TGTGCCAGCAGCTTGGAAGGGGCTCAACAGCCCGGCGCAGATACGCAGTATTTT.

The V and J genes are TRBV5-1 and TRBJ1-5, with no clear D. This CDR3 comprises 15 residues. Germline-derived CDR1 and CDR2 are SGHRS and YFSETQ. Trimming pared 0 bases from V and 0 bases from J, leaving 7 bases between. The chain's CDR3 is CASSLGGGSNQPQHF. For the CDR3, the DNA is TGCGCCAGCAGCTTGGGGGGAGGTAGCAATCAGCCCCAGCATTTT.

The rearrangement links TRBV28 to TRBJ2-1; 10 bases match TRBD2. The CDR3 length is 16 residues. Per germline, CDR1 MDHEN and CDR2 SYDVKM. After removal of 2 bases from V and 6 bases from J, the junction contained 7 bases not matched to a gene. The CDR3 region has the DNA TGTGCCAGCAGTTTAAGCCAGCGGGAGGGTCCCAATGAGCAGTTCTTC. Translating gives CASSLSQREGPNEQFF. The whole variable domain, remainder taken from reference TRBV28 and TRBJ2-1, is DVKVTQSSRYLVKRTGEKVFLECVQDMDHENMFWYRQDPGLGLRLIYFSYDVKMKEKGDIPEGYSVSREKKERFSLILESASTNQTSMYLCASSLSQREGPNEQFFGPGTRLTVL.

There are a few counts of this clone. This sequence joins TRBV5-4 and TRBJ2-5; D is undetermined. This CDR3 spans 16 amino acids. The V gene lost 4 bases and the J gene lost 0 bases, with 16 bases spanning the gap. Per germline, CDR1 SGHNT and CDR2 YYREEE (reference sequence). For the CDR3, the DNA is TGTGCCAGCAGCCGACTGACCGCCTCGAACCAAGAGACCCAGTACTTC. This codes for CASSRLTASNQETQYF.

The V and J genes are TRBV28 and TRBJ2-1, with 9 bases identical to TRBD2. The germline CDR1 and CDR2 sequences are MDHEN and SYDVKM. The V and J ends lost 5 bases and 7 bases, in that order; junction bases with no gene match: 9. The CDR3 sequence is 15 residues long. The CDR3 sequence is CASSPYLAGRNEQFF. CDR3 sequence (DNA): TGTGCCAGCAGTCCTTATCTAGCGGGAAGGAATGAGCAGTTCTTC.

V gene TRBV15 combines with J gene TRBJ1-2; 7 nucleotides line up with TRBD1. Germline V gene sequence: CDR1 LNHNV, CDR2 YYDKDF (reference sequence). With 0 bases clipped from V and 4 bases from J, the junction kept 2 bases outside the gene matches. The CDR3 has 14 amino acids. The CDR3 nucleotides are TGTGCCACCAGCAGAGAAAGACAGGGCTATGGCTACACCTTC. Translation gives CATSRERQGYGYTF.

This clone was recorded a few times. The chain couples TRBV9 to TRBJ1-1; perhaps TRBD1 as D (5 bases). The germline V gene encodes CDR1 SGDLS and CDR2 YYNGEE. The CDR3 contains 11 residues. Trimming shortened V by 4 bases and J by 4 bases, and 5 bases separated the two germline ends. This CDR3 reads CASSRGTEAFF. CDR3 sequence (DNA): TGTGCCAGCAGCAGGGGCACTGAAGCTTTCTTT.

The chain is built from TRBV7-2 and TRBJ1-1, with TRBD1 as a possible D gene (6 bases). The V gene lost 1 base and the J gene lost 0 bases, with 6 bases spanning the gap. The CDR3 totals 14 residues. Looked up from germline, CDR1 is SGHTA and CDR2 is FQGNSA. CDR3 sequence: CASSLGTVNTEAFF. The CDR3 bases are TGTGCCAGCAGCTTAGGGACAGTGAACACTGAAGCTTTCTTT.

V gene TRBV18 combines with J gene TRBJ2-1, with 9 bases lining up with TRBD2. This CDR3 is built from 17 residues. With 3 bases clipped from V and 2 bases from J, the junction kept 8 bases outside the gene matches. CDR1 is KGHSH and CDR2 is LQKENI in the germline V gene. The CDR3 nucleotides are TGTGCCAGCTCACCCGCGGGGGGGTCAGGTCCCTACAATGAGCAGTTCTTC. Amino acid sequence: CASSPAGGSGPYNEQFF. Full variable domain (rest looked up from reference TRBV18 and TRBJ2-1): NAGVMQNPRHLVRRRGQEARLRCSPMKGHSHVYWYRQLPEEGLKFMVYLQKENIIDESGMPKERFSAEFPKEGPSILRIQQVVRGDSAAYFCASSPAGGSGPYNEQFFGPGTRLTVL.

This clone has more than one count but fewer than ten. The CDR3 sequence is CSVDGLAEGVITDTQYF. The CDR3 nucleotides read TGCAGCGTTGATGGTCTAGCGGAGGGAGTAATCACAGATACGCAGTATTTT. The chain combines TRBV29-1 with TRBJ2-3, with 7 bases lining up with TRBD2. The CDR3 is 17 residues long. V shed 3 bases, J shed 2 bases, and the junction held 14 bases outside the gene matches. The germline CDR1 and CDR2 sequences are SQVTM and ANQGSEA.

The V call is TRBV28, the J call TRBJ2-7, with a tentative D call TRBD2 (6 bases). This CDR3 is built from 11 residues. Germline lookup yields CDR1 MDHEN and CDR2 SYDVKM. V lost 3 bases, J lost 6 bases, and 6 bases lay in between. CDR3 sequence reads: CASSLEGEQYF. The CDR3 DNA reads TGTGCCAGCAGTTTGGAGGGCGAGCAGTACTTC.

Only a few counts were recorded for this clone. This chain links TRBV6-1 with TRBJ2-1; TRBD1 is a possible D gene (6 bases). The CDR3 is made up of 16 amino acids. V was shortened by 0 bases and J by 0 bases, with 9 bases between the two germline ends. Germline CDR1 is MNHNS and CDR2 is SASEGT. The CDR3 DNA reads TGTGCCAGCAGTGAAGCGCTCAGGGGCTCCTACAATGAGCAGTTCTTC. It codes for CASSEALRGSYNEQFF.

This chain joins TRBV5-1 and TRBJ1-1, with D unclear. The ends were cut back, 1 base at V and 1 base at J, with 5 bases in the middle. Germline CDR1 and CDR2: SGHRS and YFSETQ. This CDR3 comprises 13 residues. CDR3 nucleotides: TGCGCCAGCAGCTTGACGAGGAACACTGAAGCTTTCTTT. This gives the protein CASSLTRNTEAFF. The full variable domain, in which reference TRBV5-1 and TRBJ1-1 provide the parts outside the CDR3, is KAGVTQTPRYLIKTRGQQVTLSCSPISGHRSVSWYQQTPGQGLQFLFEYFSETQRNKGNFPGRFSGRQFSNSRSEMNVSTLELGDSALYLCASSLTRNTEAFFGQGTRLTVV.

The J gene is TRBJ1-1, the V gene TRBV5-5; 7 nucleotides agree with TRBD1. The CDR3 sequence is 16 residues long. V lost 0 bases to trimming and J lost 4 bases; unmatched junction nucleotides: 9. Germline V gene data show CDR1 as SGHKS and CDR2 as YYEKEE (reference sequence). CDR3 loop: CASSLDGERGLTEAFF. CDR3 nucleotides: TGTGCCAGCAGCTTGGATGGGGAGAGGGGGCTCACTGAAGCTTTCTTT.